These 25 T cell receptor beta chains were sequenced from one sample in a study of shared clonotypes between healthy human individuals. TCRdb's copy holds only in-frame clones and misses some; the assay was immunoSEQ multiplex PCR. The repertoire holds over a million clones, with around 97% as singletons. The sample taken for sequencing was naive CD4+ T cells sorted from blood. The subset: CD45RA+ positively selected. Source of these receptors: a young man in good health.

This chain links TRBV2 with TRBJ2-3, with TRBD2 matching 14 bases. The junction had 15 bases not matched to a gene; V was cut back by 7 bases and J by 3 bases. The CDR3 has 19 amino acids. Germline CDR1 reads SNHLY; CDR2 reads FYNNEI. CDR3 protein: CASTNPGLAGVAGTDTQYF. The CDR3 nucleotides read TGTGCCAGCACTAACCCGGGACTAGCGGGAGTGGCTGGGACAGATACGCAGTATTTT.

The chain recombines TRBV6-5 with TRBJ2-3; D is unclear. Trimming left V 0 bases short and J 5 bases short, with 6 bases between. Per germline, CDR1 MNHEY and CDR2 SVGAGI. The CDR3 has 13 amino acids. The CDR3 reads CASSYSKGDTQYF. CDR3 nucleotides: TGTGCCAGCAGTTACTCTAAGGGAGATACGCAGTATTTT.

The chain has TRBV9 and TRBJ2-7, with D unclear. V was shortened by 4 bases and J by 2 bases, with 10 bases between the two germline ends. Looked up from germline, CDR1 is SGDLS and CDR2 is YYNGEE. CDR3 size: 13 residues. CDR3 bases: TGTGCCAGCAGCCCGGACCCGACCTACGAGCAGTACTTC. Its protein is CASSPDPTYEQYF.

The chain employs TRBV2 and TRBJ1-5; the D gene is possibly TRBD1 (5 bases). Deletions cut 7 bases from V and 0 bases from J, with 13 bases between. This CDR3 contains 15 residues. Germline-derived CDR1 and CDR2 are SNHLY and FYNNEI. CDR3 loop: CASNIAGISNQPQHF. In DNA, the CDR3 is TGTGCCAGCAACATCGCAGGGATTAGCAATCAGCCCCAGCATTTT.

V gene TRBV6-5 combines with J gene TRBJ2-1, with D hard to call. Germline CDR1 MNHEY, CDR2 SVGAGI. Trimming took off 6 bases at V and 0 bases at J, with 12 bases between the two ends. The CDR3 runs 15 residues. In DNA form, the CDR3 reads TGTGCCAGCAGGGGCAGTCGAAGCTCCTACAATGAGCAGTTCTTC. Residues: CASRGSRSSYNEQFF.

The rearrangement links TRBV18 to TRBJ2-5; 10 positions match TRBD1. V lost 4 bases, J lost 4 bases, and 6 bases stayed unmatched. The germline V gene encodes CDR1 KGHSH and CDR2 LQKENI. The CDR3 has 15 residues. The CDR3 here is CASSRRQGAIETQYF. The CDR3 DNA reads as TGTGCCAGCTCACGGCGACAGGGGGCGATAGAGACCCAGTACTTC.

This CDR3 is CASSGVGTGLWHEQYF. In DNA, the CDR3 is TGTGCCAGCAGTGGGGTGGGGACAGGGTTATGGCACGAGCAGTACTTC. The chain links TRBV28 to TRBJ2-7; 9 bases are a match to TRBD1. This CDR3 has 16 residues. CDR1 is MDHEN and CDR2 is SYDVKM in the germline V gene. The junction had 13 bases not matched to a gene; V was cut back by 5 bases and J by 5 bases.

The rearrangement joins TRBV5-5 to TRBJ2-6, with D maybe TRBD1 (6 bases). The CDR3 totals 15 residues. CDR1 is SGHKS and CDR2 is YYEKEE in the germline V gene (reference sequence). Trimming shortened V by 0 bases and J by 3 bases, and 7 bases separated the two germline ends. CDR3 coding DNA: TGTGCCAGCAGCTTGGACAGGGTTGGGGCCAACGTCCTGACTTTC. Protein product: CASSLDRVGANVLTF.

The rearrangement links TRBV29-1 to TRBJ2-2, with D perhaps matching TRBD1 or TRBD2 (5 bases each). CDR3 length: 18 amino acids. The V gene lost 4 bases and the J gene lost 0 bases, with 21 bases spanning the gap. Per the germline V gene, CDR1 is SQVTM and CDR2 is ANQGSEA. The CDR3 DNA reads TGCAGCGTTGTGATGATGAGGGGTGGAAAGTCGAACACCGGGGAGCTGTTTTTT. Its protein is CSVVMMRGGKSNTGELFF.

The J gene is TRBJ2-7, the V gene TRBV5-6, with 8 bases matching TRBD2. With 4 bases clipped from V and 9 bases from J, the junction kept 9 bases outside the gene matches. The CDR3 totals 13 residues. The germline V gene has CDR1 SGHDT and CDR2 YYEEEE. The CDR3 loop is CASSPGTSNRQYF. The CDR3 coding sequence is TGTGCCAGCAGCCCCGGGACTAGTAATCGGCAGTACTTC.

The chain is built from TRBV4-1 and TRBJ2-6; D unclear. This CDR3 comprises 17 residues. The germline CDR1 and CDR2 sequences are MGHRA and YSYEKL. V was trimmed by 0 bases and J by 0 bases, leaving 9 bases between them. The CDR3 DNA reads as TGCGCCAGCAGCCAAGATCTCCGGTCCTCTGGGGCCAACGTCCTGACTTTC. Its protein product is CASSQDLRSSGANVLTF.

In this sample, this clone turned up once. This chain joins TRBV5-8 and TRBJ2-1; the D gene is possibly TRBD1 (5 bases). Per germline, CDR1 SGHTS and CDR2 YDEGEE. This CDR3 comprises 15 residues. V was clipped by 4 bases and J by 0 bases, with 11 bases between them. The CDR3 sequence: CASSGRASSYNEQFF. CDR3 DNA: TGTGCCAGCAGCGGCAGGGCCAGCTCCTACAATGAGCAGTTCTTC. Full variable domain (rest looked up from reference TRBV5-8 and TRBJ2-1): EAGVTQSPTHLIKTRGQQATLRCSPISGHTSVYWYQQALGLGLQFLLWYDEGEERNRGNFPPRFSGRQFPNYSSELNVNALELEDSALYLCASSGRASSYNEQFFGPGTRLTVL.

The V and J genes are TRBV18 and TRBJ2-5; TRBD2 matches at 9 bases. This CDR3 region has 15 residues. V was pared by 4 bases and J by 5 bases, with 8 bases of the junction left unmatched. CDR1 and CDR2 (germline): KGHSH, LQKENI. The CDR3 is CASSQGLALDETQYF. CDR3 bases: TGTGCCAGCTCACAGGGACTAGCTCTCGACGAGACCCAGTACTTC.

The CDR3 is CASSQVRLNTGELFF. Here the CDR3 DNA reads TGCGCCAGCAGCCAAGTAAGGCTGAACACCGGGGAGCTGTTTTTT. The rearrangement links TRBV4-1 to TRBJ2-2; unclear D gene. The CDR3 contains 15 residues. Trimming cost V 1 base and J 1 base, with 7 bases left between them. Germline V gives CDR1 MGHRA, CDR2 YSYEKL.

This chain uses TRBV7-9 with TRBJ2-1, with 9 bases identical to TRBD2. CDR1 is SEHNR, CDR2 FQNEAQ, per germline (reference sequence). This CDR3 has 17 amino acids. V was pared by 3 bases and J by 6 bases, with 12 bases of the junction left unmatched. The CDR3 DNA reads TGTGCCAGCAGCTTCCTGCCAAAGGCGGGAGGGCTCAATGAGCAGTTCTTC. This translates into CASSFLPKAGGLNEQFF.

The V gene is TRBV28, the J gene TRBJ2-3; D is uncertain. The CDR3 loop spans 14 amino acids. The germline CDR1 and CDR2 sequences are MDHEN and SYDVKM. Trimming took off 4 bases at V and 6 bases at J, with 14 bases between the two ends. CDR3 in amino acids: CASSSERQRDTQYF. CDR3 DNA sequence: TGTGCCAGCAGTTCGGAGCGCCAAAGGGATACGCAGTATTTT. The full variable domain, its missing parts supplied by reference TRBV28 and TRBJ2-3, is DVKVTQSSRYLVKRTGEKVFLECVQDMDHENMFWYRQDPGLGLRLIYFSYDVKMKEKGDIPEGYSVSREKKERFSLILESASTNQTSMYLCASSSERQRDTQYFGPGTRLTVL.

This rearrangement joins TRBV27 to TRBJ2-7; tentatively, D is TRBD2 (6 bases). Per germline, CDR1 MNHEY and CDR2 SMNVEV (reference sequence). This CDR3 has 13 amino acids. Trimming took 10 bases from V and 9 from J, leaving 22 bases between them. The CDR3 protein is CATGEAPMLGQYF. The CDR3 region has the DNA TGTGCCACGGGGGAAGCACCAATGCTTGGGCAGTACTTC.

The chain employs TRBV9 and TRBJ1-5; no firm D call. The CDR3 has 13 amino acids. CDR1 is SGDLS, CDR2 YYNGEE, per germline. The germline V and J ends were trimmed by 4 bases and 6 bases, with 11 bases remaining between them. The DNA for the CDR3 is TGTGCCAGCAGCCCCTCGGCAGGTCAGCCCCAGCATTTT. Its protein product is CASSPSAGQPQHF.

The chain couples TRBV9 to TRBJ2-6; unclear D gene. Germline lookup yields CDR1 SGDLS and CDR2 YYNGEE. Trimming stripped 4 bases from V and 2 bases from J, with 7 bases between. This CDR3 has 14 amino acids. This CDR3 reads CASSPSTGANVLTF. In DNA, the CDR3 is TGTGCCAGCAGCCCCAGTACTGGGGCCAACGTCCTGACTTTC.

This chain connects TRBV11-3 to TRBJ2-2, with unresolved D. CDR3 size: 14 residues. CDR1 and CDR2 from the germline V gene are SGHNT and YENEEA. Trimming cost V 2 bases and J 5 bases, with 9 bases left between them. In DNA, the CDR3 is TGTGCCAGCAGCTTAATATCCAGAACCGGGGAGCTGTTTTTT. It yields the protein CASSLISRTGELFF.

This chain uses TRBV29-1 with TRBJ2-2, with 8 bases lining up with TRBD1. This CDR3 region has 15 residues. V lost 4 bases, J lost 2 bases, and 6 bases stayed unmatched. Germline CDR1 is SQVTM and CDR2 is ANQGSEA. Written as DNA, the CDR3 is TGCAGCGTTGCGTGGACAGGGAGCAACACCGGGGAGCTGTTTTTT. It is translated as CSVAWTGSNTGELFF.

Worth noting for this clone: The junction departs from the called germline gene at one end, perhaps through a read error. This CDR3 reads CASSPGTGAYEQYF. The CDR3 DNA reads as TGTGCTAGCAGCCCGGGGACAGGGGCTTACGAGCAGTACTTC. The rearrangement uses TRBV7-7 and TRBJ2-7; 10 bases are a match to TRBD1. Looked up from germline, CDR1 is SSHAT and CDR2 is FNYEAQ (reference sequence). The CDR3 length is 14 residues.

The chain links TRBV5-6 to TRBJ2-7; D unclear. The germline V gene has CDR1 SGHDT and CDR2 YYEEEE. This CDR3 region has 12 residues. Trimming removed 1 base from V and 5 bases from J, with 7 bases in between. CDR3 coding DNA: TGTGCCAGCAGCTTGAATAGAGACGAGCAGTACTTC. It translates to CASSLNRDEQYF.

The chain recombines TRBV30 with TRBJ2-7, with TRBD2 identical over 8 bases. This CDR3 has 14 residues. Losses at the gene ends were 0 bases for V and 6 bases for J; bases not matched to a gene: 7. The germline V gene has CDR1 GTSNPN and CDR2 SVGIG (reference sequence). The CDR3 DNA reads TGTGCCTGGAGTGTGGGGACTAGAGCATTCGAGCAGTACTTC. Translation: CAWSVGTRAFEQYF.

The genes are TRBV5-1 and TRBJ2-1; 7 bases agree with TRBD1. After removal of 4 bases from V and 6 bases from J, the junction contained 10 bases not matched to a gene. The CDR3 is 15 residues long. Germline V gives CDR1 SGHRS, CDR2 YFSETQ. The CDR3 reads CASSLTGRPANEQFF. DNA for the CDR3: TGCGCCAGCAGCCTGACAGGGAGACCCGCCAATGAGCAGTTCTTC.